A single sample is the source of the 17 T cell receptor beta chains below, sequenced in a study of early T cells in non-severe SARS-CoV-2 infection. TCRdb re-called the 5' RACE reads through MiXCR, storing one row per CDR3 protein. The sample lists some 40,000 distinct CDR3 sequences; about 12% were seen once. Sequences were obtained from whole blood. These receptor sequences come from an adult who was a healthcare worker with PCR-confirmed SARS-CoV-2 infection or an uninfected control (not recorded which).

Note on this clonotype: This may be a read error: a much more frequent sequence differs by one nucleotide. The chain recombines TRBV12-3 or TRBV12-4 with TRBJ2-2; possible D gene TRBD2, 6 bases. This CDR3 spans 17 amino acids. V was clipped by 1 base and J by 1 base, with 13 bases between them. CDR3: CASSLVGGERNTGELFF. CDR3 coding DNA: TGTGCCAGCAGTTTAGTCGGAGGGGAACGGAACACCGGGGAGCTGTTTTTT.

The chain employs TRBV12-3 or TRBV12-4 and TRBJ1-2, with 12 positions matching TRBD1. CDR3 length equals 15 residues. J was trimmed by 7 bases and V by 5 bases; bases with no gene match: 8. The CDR3 protein is CASSASGQGALGYTF. DNA of the CDR3: TGTGCCAGCAGTGCCTCGGGACAGGGGGCTCTTGGCTACACCTTC.

This clonotype was picked up many times. The rearrangement joins TRBV7-9 to TRBJ1-2, with D maybe TRBD1 (5 bases). This CDR3 has 12 residues. The germline gives CDR1 SEHNR, CDR2 FQNEAQ (reference sequence). V lost 1 base, J lost 6 bases, and 6 bases lay in between. The CDR3 DNA sequence: TGTGCCAGCAGCTTAGAAGGGGATGGCTACACCTTC. Its translation is CASSLEGDGYTF.

The rearrangement joins TRBV2 to TRBJ2-5, with 12 positions matching TRBD1. The CDR3 extends over 15 amino acids. V dropped 8 bases and J dropped 2; count of bases not matched to a gene: 6. Germline-derived CDR1 and CDR2 are SNHLY and FYNNEI. In DNA form, the CDR3 reads TGTGCCAGCGGGACAGGGGGCAGACTGCAAGAGACCCAGTACTTC. Translating it yields CASGTGGRLQETQYF. The complete variable domain, with remaining parts taken from reference TRBV2 and TRBJ2-5, reads EPEVTQTPSHQVTQMGQEVILRCVPISNHLYFYWYRQILGQKVEFLVSFYNNEISEKSEIFDDQFSVERPDGSNFTLKIRSTKLEDSAMYFCASGTGGRLQETQYFGPGTRLLVL.

The chain combines TRBV20-1 with TRBJ2-1, with TRBD1 as a possible D gene (6 bases). The germline V and J ends were trimmed by 5 bases and 5 bases, with 16 bases remaining between them. Germline CDR1 is DFQATT and CDR2 is SNEGSKA (reference sequence). The CDR3 is 14 residues long. As DNA, the CDR3 is TGCAGTGCTCCCGGGACATACGTGGACAATGAGCAGTTCTTC. Encoded protein: CSAPGTYVDNEQFF.

This clonotype has ten or more counts. The chain couples TRBV20-1 to TRBJ2-5; 12 bases align to TRBD1. The CDR3 spans 15 residues. In germline, CDR1 is DFQATT, CDR2 SNEGSKA (reference sequence). The V gene end was trimmed by 0 bases and the J gene end by 4 bases; junction bases not matched to a gene: 3. CDR3 nucleotide sequence: TGCAGTGCTAGAGACGGGACAGGGGGCGTAGAGACCCAGTACTTC. Protein product: CSARDGTGGVETQYF.

This clonotype was counted ten times or more. This chain uses TRBV7-2 with TRBJ2-1; D is ambiguous. Germline V gene sequence: CDR1 SGHTA, CDR2 FQGNSA. This CDR3 spans 13 amino acids. V was clipped by 3 bases and J by 14 bases, with 17 bases between them. Here the CDR3 reads CASSFPFHWGKFF. In nucleotides, the CDR3 is TGTGCCAGCAGCTTCCCTTTTCATTGGGGTAAGTTCTTC.

This clonotype has ten or more counts. The V call is TRBV15, the J call TRBJ2-1; 7 positions agree with TRBD2. Germline V gene sequence: CDR1 LNHNV, CDR2 YYDKDF (reference sequence). Trimming took 0 bases from V and 2 from J; bases not matched to a gene: 7. The CDR3 is 17 residues long. The CDR3, as DNA: TGTGCCACCAGCAGAGAGGTTGCGGGAGCAGCCTACAATGAGCAGTTCTTC. Translating it yields CATSREVAGAAYNEQFF.

This clonotype was picked up one time. The rearrangement uses TRBV13 and TRBJ2-1; D is undetermined. CDR3 length: 15 amino acids. The V gene's germline CDR1 is PRHDT and CDR2 FYEKMQ (reference sequence). Trimming cost V 5 bases and J 4 bases, with 15 bases left between them. The CDR3 reads CASSPLERRYNEQFF. CDR3 in DNA: TGTGCCAGCAGCCCCCTTGAACGGCGTTACAATGAGCAGTTCTTC. The variable domain in full, with the rest retrieved from reference TRBV13 and TRBJ2-1, is AAGVIQSPRHLIKEKRETATLKCYPIPRHDTVYWYQQGPGQDPQFLISFYEKMQSDKGSIPDRFSAQQFSDYHSELNMSSLELGDSALYFCASSPLERRYNEQFFGPGTRLTVL.

This clonotype was found many times. The chain has TRBV5-5 and TRBJ1-2; 9 bases line up with TRBD1. Trimming removed 0 bases from V and 7 bases from J; junction bases left unmatched: 1. The CDR3 contains 13 residues. Germline CDR1 is SGHKS and CDR2 is YYEKEE (reference sequence). The CDR3 nucleotides read TGTGCCAGCAGCTTGGGGACAGGGGTTGGCTACACCTTC. The encoded protein is CASSLGTGVGYTF.

This clonotype was counted only a few times. The chain recombines TRBV7-9 with TRBJ2-7; 10 bases are shared with TRBD2. J gave up 3 bases and V 5 bases, and 4 bases lay outside the gene matches. CDR1 is SEHNR and CDR2 is FQNEAQ in the germline V gene (reference sequence). The CDR3 loop spans 14 amino acids. CDR3: CASSPSGSHYEQYF. CDR3 nucleotides: TGTGCCAGCAGCCCTAGCGGGAGTCACTACGAGCAGTACTTC.

By share of the sample, this clonotype is large. In nucleotides, the CDR3 is TGTGCCAGCAGCTTACAGGGAGGCAATCAGCCCCAGCATTTT. This translates into CASSLQGGNQPQHF. The V gene is TRBV7-2, the J gene TRBJ1-5; the D gene is possibly TRBD1 (5 bases). The V and J ends lost 2 bases and 2 bases respectively, with 7 bases between them. The CDR3 consists of 14 residues. Germline CDR1 and CDR2: SGHTA and FQGNSA.

This clonotype has more than one count but fewer than ten. The genes are TRBV28 and TRBJ2-7; 14 positions match TRBD2. Per the germline V gene, CDR1 is MDHEN and CDR2 is SYDVKM. V lost 6 bases and J lost 5; bases outside the gene matches: 0. The CDR3 consists of 13 residues. For the CDR3, the DNA is TGTGCCAGCAGGGGACTAGCGGGAGACGAGCAGTACTTC. Translation gives CASRGLAGDEQYF.

The chain links TRBV3-1 to TRBJ2-2; D gene ambiguous. The V end lost 4 bases, the J end lost 6 bases, and 9 bases lay between the germline ends. The CDR3 totals 13 residues. CDR1 and CDR2 from the germline V gene are LGHDT and YNNKEL (reference sequence). The CDR3 bases are TGTGCCAGCAGCCTTTCCCAATCCGGGGAGCTGTTTTTT. Protein: CASSLSQSGELFF.

CDR3: CASSPQGATGELFF. DNA of the CDR3: TGCGCCAGCAGCCCACAGGGGGCCACCGGGGAGCTGTTTTTT. The J gene is TRBJ2-2, the V gene TRBV5-1, with TRBD1 matching over 9 bases. The CDR3 consists of 14 residues. The germline gives CDR1 SGHRS, CDR2 YFSETQ. J gave up 4 bases and V 4 bases, and 2 bases lay outside the gene matches.

The sample holds many counts of this clonotype. In nucleotides, the CDR3 is TGTGCCAGCAGCCAAGGGGACAGGATAAACGGCTACACCTTC. Translation: CASSQGDRINGYTF. The chain carries TRBV7-9 and TRBJ1-2; 8 positions match TRBD1. CDR3 size: 14 residues. The germline CDR1 and CDR2 sequences are SEHNR and FQNEAQ (reference sequence). The V segment lost 5 bases and the J segment 8 bases; nucleotides outside the gene matches: 10.

The table lists this clonotype with a few counts. The chain couples TRBV11-2 to TRBJ2-7, with 8 nucleotides matching TRBD1. CDR1 is SGHAT, CDR2 FQNNGV, per germline. J lost 2 bases, V lost 2 bases, and 5 bases had no gene match. There are 15 residues in the CDR3. CDR3: CASSLRTGPTYEQYF. The DNA for the CDR3 is TGTGCCAGCAGCTTAAGGACAGGGCCGACCTACGAGCAGTACTTC.